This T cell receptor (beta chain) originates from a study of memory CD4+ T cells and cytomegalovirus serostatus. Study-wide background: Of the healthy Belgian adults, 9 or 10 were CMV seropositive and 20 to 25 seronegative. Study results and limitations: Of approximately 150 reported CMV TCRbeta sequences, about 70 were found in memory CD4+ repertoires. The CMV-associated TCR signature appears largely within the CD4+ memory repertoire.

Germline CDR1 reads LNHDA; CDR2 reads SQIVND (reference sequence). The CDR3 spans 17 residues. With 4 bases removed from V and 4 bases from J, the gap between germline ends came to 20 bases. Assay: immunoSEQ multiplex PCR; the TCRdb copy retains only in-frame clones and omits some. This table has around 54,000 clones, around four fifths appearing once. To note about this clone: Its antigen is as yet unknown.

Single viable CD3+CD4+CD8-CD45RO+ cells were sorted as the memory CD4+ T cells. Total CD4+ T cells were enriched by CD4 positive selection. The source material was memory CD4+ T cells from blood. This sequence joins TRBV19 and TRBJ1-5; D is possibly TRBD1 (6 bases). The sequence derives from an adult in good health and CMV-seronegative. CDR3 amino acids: CASSTMGHLRGNQPQHF. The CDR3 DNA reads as TGTGCCAGTAGTACCATGGGACATTTAAGAGGGAATCAGCCCCAGCATTTT.